The sequence of this TCR beta chain was determined in a study of T cell responses to AZD1222 COVID-19 vaccine. As for the study in general: It was second doses at about 4 or about 12 weeks that were pooled.

The method was immunoSEQ multiplex PCR; TCRdb's version includes in-frame clones alone and lacks a portion of them. The profile shows some 200,000 clones, approximately 91% of them singletons. The ends lost 4 bases at V and 7 bases at J; junction bases unmatched: 6. The CDR3 sequence is 14 residues long. Looked up from germline, CDR1 is SGHRS and CDR2 is YFSETQ. This clone was found once. Its antigen is unknown. Findings of the study overall: Seropositivity was recorded at baseline in only six AZD1222 recipients. Regions 160-218 and 743-854 held dominance among vaccine-associated CD4 TCRs, which spanned spike. The donor group comprised mostly white British people and more females; the analysis possibly underestimated clonal diversity.

This clonotype originated in an adult in good health. This chain connects TRBV5-1 to TRBJ2-1, with 9 bases lining up with TRBD1. Sequences were derived from peripheral blood, sampled on day 0 of AZD1222 vaccination. Here the CDR3 DNA reads TGCGCCAGCAGCGCGGGACAGGGTAGGAATGAGCAGTTCTTC. Its translation is CASSAGQGRNEQFF.